This T cell receptor (beta chain) was captured in a study of shared clonotypes between healthy human individuals. Clones were read by immunoSEQ multiplex PCR, and TCRdb kept only the in-frame ones, dropping some. The sample includes about 2 million clones, approximately 94% of them seen just once. A word on this clone: Different DNA sequences within this sample yield the same CDR3.

Terminally differentiated effector memory CD45RA+ cells were excluded from the naive CD8 cells, which were CD45RO-negative and positively selected for CCR7. This CDR3 comprises 12 residues. CDR1 SNHLY and CDR2 FYNNEI come from the germline V gene. V was pared by 4 bases and J by 2 bases, with 6 bases between. The receptor was isolated from a young man in good health. V is TRBV2 and J is TRBJ2-7, with a tentative D call TRBD1 (5 bases). Sequenced: naive CD8+ T cells sorted from blood. The CDR3: CASSGQTYEQYF. Written as DNA, the CDR3 is TGTGCCAGCAGTGGACAGACCTACGAGCAGTACTTC. Based on the CDR3 plus reference TRBV2 and TRBJ2-7, the full variable domain is EPEVTQTPSHQVTQMGQEVILRCVPISNHLYFYWYRQILGQKVEFLVSFYNNEISEKSEIFDDQFSVERPDGSNFTLKIRSTKLEDSAMYFCASSGQTYEQYFGPGTRLTVT.